This T cell receptor beta chain was sequenced in a study of cytomegalovirus exposure and HLA in healthy donors. Overall study findings and caveats: Previous analysis showed most TCR beta V segments were productive about 90% or about 30% of the time. It was in a later analysis that TCR association rates were seen to vary by HLA locus, highest for DRB1 and lowest for HLA-C. Among the sequence variants, a highly shared cluster was likely an artifact of sequencing. There were a few CMV-associated chains whose specificity for CMV antigens was confirmed in vitro.

Germline loops: CDR1 MNHNS, CDR2 SASEGT. The CDR3 is made up of 15 amino acids. Trimming cost V 7 bases and J 1 base; bases outside gene matches: 7. In the case of this clone: Its specificity is not known.

PCR involved 60 Vbeta and 13 Jbeta primers. Profiling relied on immunoSEQ multiplex PCR, and the TCRdb table lists in-frame clones only, not all of them. The sample yields about 60,000 clones, approximately 76% seen once. This chain connects TRBV6-1 to TRBJ2-3; TRBD1 matches 8 bases. The source is a man aged 45-60 years in good health and CMV-seronegative. What was sequenced was PBMCs. CDR3 DNA sequence: TGTGCCAGCACGCCCAGGGGGCAACGCACAGATACGCAGTATTTT. This gives the protein CASTPRGQRTDTQYF.